Shown below are 22 T cell receptor beta chains from a single sample sequenced in a study of blood T cell repertoires in COVID-19. Here immunoSEQ multiplex PCR was the method, and the copy in TCRdb shows in-frame clones only, minus some. The sample holds roughly 500,000 clones, around 89% seen once. Sequencing was performed on PBMCs or T cells enriched from blood (not recorded which). These receptors came from a woman in her forties who had recovered from COVID-19.

The gene calls are TRBV4-3 and TRBJ2-1; 9 bases are shared with TRBD2. Germline trimming cut 0 bases from V and 3 bases from J; bases unmatched to any gene: 6. The CDR3 runs to 17 residues. Germline loops: CDR1 LGHNA, CDR2 YSLEER. The CDR3 coding sequence is TGCGCCAGCAGCCAAGATCGCGCTAGCGGGATCTACAATGAGCAGTTCTTC. This encodes CASSQDRASGIYNEQFF.

The CDR3 coding sequence is TGCGCCAGCAGCTTGGACAGGGGATGGGATAATTCACCCCTCCACTTT. Translated, it gives CASSLDRGWDNSPLHF. The chain uses TRBV5-1 and TRBJ1-6, with 7 nucleotides matching TRBD1. Looked up from germline, CDR1 is SGHRS and CDR2 is YFSETQ. The CDR3 runs to 16 residues. V was pared by 0 bases and J by 5 bases, with 5 bases of the junction left unmatched.

The chain couples TRBV29-1 to TRBJ1-1; tentative D call: TRBD1 (6 bases). V dropped 7 bases and J dropped 8 bases, with 8 bases sitting between them. Germline CDR1 and CDR2: SQVTM and ANQGSEA. The CDR3 runs to 9 residues. This CDR3 is CSAGTEAFF. The CDR3 nucleotides read TGCAGCGCTGGGACAGAAGCTTTCTTT.

This chain links TRBV4-3 with TRBJ1-1; 7 bases match TRBD1. J gave up 1 base and V 1 base, and 0 bases lay outside the gene matches. CDR3 length equals 14 residues. From germline, CDR1 is LGHNA and CDR2 YSLEER. The CDR3 spells CASSQGDRNTEAFF. CDR3 DNA sequence: TGCGCCAGCAGCCAAGGGGACAGGAACACTGAAGCTTTCTTT.

The rearrangement uses TRBV27 and TRBJ1-5; D unresolved. Germline CDR1 MNHEY, CDR2 SMNVEV (reference sequence). V gave up 5 bases and J gave up 0 bases, with 14 bases separating them. CDR3 length: 16 amino acids. The CDR3 here is CASSLRRQDSNQPQHF. In DNA form, the CDR3 reads TGTGCCAGCAGTCTTAGGCGCCAGGATAGCAATCAGCCCCAGCATTTT.

V gene TRBV25-1 combines with J gene TRBJ1-2, with 10 positions matching TRBD1. The CDR3 is made up of 17 amino acids. The V segment lost 0 bases and the J segment 7 bases; nucleotides outside the gene matches: 11. Germline V CDR1 and CDR2: MGHDK, SYGVNS. The CDR3 DNA is TGTGCCAGCAGTGAATATACAGGCCGGGACAGGGGTTTTGGCTACACCTTC. Translation gives CASSEYTGRDRGFGYTF.

The chain carries TRBV19 and TRBJ2-1; 8 bases line up with TRBD2. J lost 0 bases, V lost 4 bases, and 17 bases had no gene match. The germline gives CDR1 LNHDA, CDR2 SQIVND (reference sequence). The CDR3 consists of 20 residues. The CDR3 here is CASSTRRQRGGGSSYNEQFF. The DNA of the CDR3 is TGTGCCAGTAGTACTAGACGCCAGCGGGGCGGGGGGAGCTCCTACAATGAGCAGTTCTTC.

This sequence joins TRBV5-1 and TRBJ2-7, with TRBD1 as a possible D gene (6 bases). CDR1 is SGHRS and CDR2 is YFSETQ in the germline V gene. CDR3 length: 13 amino acids. The V gene lost 2 bases and the J gene lost 7 bases, with 13 bases spanning the gap. Here the CDR3 reads CASSLTGPKEQYF. The CDR3 coding sequence is TGCGCCAGCAGCTTAACAGGGCCCAAGGAGCAGTACTTC. Full variable domain (outside the CDR3, taken from reference TRBV5-1 and TRBJ2-7): KAGVTQTPRYLIKTRGQQVTLSCSPISGHRSVSWYQQTPGQGLQFLFEYFSETQRNKGNFPGRFSGRQFSNSRSEMNVSTLELGDSALYLCASSLTGPKEQYFGPGTRLTVT.

For the CDR3, the DNA is TGTGCCAGCAGCTCCGTCCGGGACAGCCCTTACAATGAGCAGTTCTTC. Residues: CASSSVRDSPYNEQFF. The chain has TRBV7-9 and TRBJ2-1; 7 bases are a match to TRBD1. The CDR3 sequence is 16 residues long. Germline lookup yields CDR1 SEHNR and CDR2 FQNEAQ (reference sequence). V dropped 4 bases and J dropped 4; count of bases not matched to a gene: 10.

The chain is built from TRBV29-1 and TRBJ2-1; 9 bases map to TRBD1. After removal of 7 bases from V and 7 bases from J, the junction contained 5 bases not matched to a gene. Germline values: CDR1 SQVTM, CDR2 ANQGSEA. This CDR3 region has 12 residues. The CDR3 protein is CSGGQGTNEQFF. CDR3 DNA: TGCAGCGGGGGACAGGGTACTAATGAGCAGTTCTTC.

The V call is TRBV7-2, the J call TRBJ2-2; TRBD2 is a possible D gene (6 bases). In germline, CDR1 is SGHTA, CDR2 FQGNSA. V dropped 5 bases and J dropped 6 bases, with 13 bases sitting between them. This CDR3 contains 14 residues. CDR3 nucleotide sequence: TGTGCCAGCAGCGCTCGACTAGATTCCGGGGAGCTGTTTTTT. Protein: CASSARLDSGELFF.

The chain links TRBV9 to TRBJ2-7; D is unresolved. In germline, CDR1 is SGDLS, CDR2 YYNGEE. The CDR3 runs 15 residues. V shed 3 bases and J shed 2 bases, with 15 bases lying between them. The CDR3 is CASSAAVDWAYEQYF. The DNA of the CDR3 is TGTGCCAGCAGCGCCGCCGTTGACTGGGCCTACGAGCAGTACTTC.

The chain links TRBV3-1 (or the pseudogene TRBV3-2) to TRBJ2-1; the match to TRBD2 covers 11 bases. V shed 1 base, J shed 5 bases, and the junction held 4 bases outside the gene matches. Looked up from germline, CDR1 is LGHDT and CDR2 is YNNKEL (reference sequence). The CDR3 contains 16 residues. CDR3 sequence reads: CASSQVTLAGDNEQFF. The CDR3 nucleotides read TGTGCCAGCAGCCAAGTAACACTAGCGGGGGACAATGAGCAGTTCTTC.

This clone was counted only a few times. The rearrangement links TRBV11-2 to TRBJ2-2, with a weak D call TRBD2 (5 bases). The V end lost 5 bases, the J end lost 4 bases, and 14 bases lay between the germline ends. CDR3 length: 15 residues. Germline values: CDR1 SGHAT, CDR2 FQNNGV. The CDR3 DNA reads TGTGCCAGCAGCCGAGGTACTAGTTCCACCGGGGAGCTGTTTTTT. As protein: CASSRGTSSTGELFF.

The V and J genes are TRBV30 and TRBJ1-5, with D unclear. The CDR3 covers 14 residues. Germline V lookup: CDR1 GTSNPN, CDR2 SVGIG (reference sequence). With 1 base removed from V and 2 bases from J, the gap between germline ends came to 9 bases. CDR3 DNA sequence: TGTGCCTGGAGTGACGAACACGGCAATCAGCCCCAGCATTTT. Protein product: CAWSDEHGNQPQHF.

About this clone itself: The identical CDR3 is also encoded by other nucleotide sequences in the sample. The chain couples TRBV19 to TRBJ1-1; D remains ambiguous. Per the germline V gene, CDR1 is LNHDA and CDR2 is SQIVND (reference sequence). The ends were cut back, 4 bases at V and 0 bases at J, with 3 bases in the middle. This CDR3 has 12 amino acids. The CDR3 nucleotides are TGTGCCAGTAGTACAGTGAACACTGAAGCTTTCTTT. Translation gives CASSTVNTEAFF.

The rearrangement joins TRBV5-1 to TRBJ1-1; D is unresolved. Germline V lookup: CDR1 SGHRS, CDR2 YFSETQ. V lost 0 bases, J lost 6 bases, and 9 bases lay in between. CDR3 length: 13 amino acids. CDR3 in amino acids: CASSLGQESEAFF. CDR3 sequence (DNA): TGCGCCAGCAGCTTGGGCCAGGAATCTGAAGCTTTCTTT.

This clone was observed once. The CDR3 bases are TGCAGCGTTGAGTTGGGGGGAAGCAATCAGCCCCAGCATTTT. This codes for CSVELGGSNQPQHF. The rearrangement joins TRBV29-1 to TRBJ1-5, with D possibly being TRBD1 (5 bases). Germline V lookup: CDR1 SQVTM, CDR2 ANQGSEA. The CDR3 is 14 residues long. With 3 bases removed from V and 1 base from J, the gap between germline ends came to 10 bases.

The chain has TRBV7-2 and TRBJ1-2; perhaps TRBD1 as D (6 bases). Trimming removed 1 base from V and 5 bases from J, with 14 bases in between. CDR3 length: 15 residues. CDR1 is SGHTA and CDR2 is FQGNSA in the germline V gene. CDR3 protein: CASSLERGAWYGYTF. The CDR3 DNA reads as TGTGCCAGCAGCTTAGAGCGGGGGGCTTGGTATGGCTACACCTTC.

The sample holds one count of this clone. The genes are TRBV7-7 and TRBJ2-2; 11 nucleotides line up with TRBD2. This CDR3 is 15 amino acids long. With 6 bases clipped from V and 4 bases from J, the junction kept 4 bases outside the gene matches. Germline CDR1 and CDR2: SSHAT and FNYEAQ (reference sequence). The CDR3 bases are TGTGCCAGCAGTCCTGGGACTAGCGGCACCGGGGAGCTGTTTTTT. As protein: CASSPGTSGTGELFF. The full variable domain, in which reference TRBV7-7 and TRBJ2-2 provide the parts outside the CDR3, is GAGVSQSPRYKVTKRGQDVTLRCDPISSHATLYWYQQALGQGPEFLTYFNYEAQPDKSGLPSDRFSAERPEGSISTLTIQRTEQRDSAMYRCASSPGTSGTGELFFGEGSRLTVL.

J is TRBJ2-4 and V is TRBV18, with 7 bases identical to TRBD2. The ends lost 0 bases at V and 1 base at J; junction bases unmatched: 3. The CDR3 covers 16 residues. CDR1 is KGHSH, CDR2 LQKENI, per germline. Here the CDR3 DNA reads TGTGCCAGCTCACCACCGGGGGGGTTGGCCAAAAACATTCAGTACTTC. Translation: CASSPPGGLAKNIQYF.

CDR3 residues: CASSQDGSQGYGYTF. CDR3 DNA sequence: TGTGCCAGCAGCCAAGATGGGTCCCAGGGTTATGGCTACACCTTC. This chain uses TRBV4-2 with TRBJ1-2, with D possibly TRBD1 on 5 matching bases. The CDR3 has 15 amino acids. The germline CDR1 and CDR2 sequences are LGHNA and YNFKEQ. V lost 0 bases, J lost 5 bases, and 13 bases lay in between.